These T cell receptor beta chains were read from a single sample in a study of T cell repertoires in cytomegalovirus infection. The antigens of these receptors remain unknown. TCRdb recomputed calls from the reads with MiXCR, one row per CDR3 protein. This sample carries roughly 860,000 distinct CDR3 sequences, approximately 32% of them seen once, and the ten largest clones take under 15%. Here the sequenced sample was cultured CD8+ T cells from PBMCs, taken from culture after CMV antigen stimulation. The receptors stem from a human donor in good health (CMV status not recorded). Some clones in this sample may be carry-over from other donors' samples. CDR3s include the opening cysteine and the closing phenylalanine or tryptophan. A D gene is named only where the DNA matches it firmly. A clone size is listed for some rows: how often the clone was seen (once, few, many), or a class if it is expanded.

D gene: TRBD2
V gene: TRBV11-2
clone size: .
J gene: TRBJ2-5
CDR3 protein: CASSSTSDETQYF
CDR3 DNA: TGTGCCAGCAGCTCAACTAGCGATGAGACCCAGTACTTC

D gene: TRBD2
V gene: TRBV25-1
clone size: few
J gene: TRBJ2-5
CDR3 protein: CASSPRGGRQETQYF
CDR3 DNA: TGTGCCAGCAGTCCGCGGGGGGGGCGACAAGAGACCCAGTACTTC

D gene: TRBD1
V gene: TRBV3-1
clone size: .
J gene: TRBJ2-7
CDR3 protein: CASSFTPGQGSDEQYF
CDR3 DNA: TGTGCCAGTAGCTTCACTCCGGGACAGGGGAGCGACGAGCAGTACTTC

D gene: .
V gene: TRBV4-2
clone size: .
J gene: TRBJ1-5
CDR3 protein: CASNQSVYQPQHF
CDR3 DNA: TGTGCCAGCAACCAATCAGTCTATCAGCCCCAGCATTTT

D gene: TRBD1
V gene: TRBV6-1
clone size: .
J gene: TRBJ1-2
CDR3 protein: CASPQGGGYTF
CDR3 DNA: TGTGCCAGCCCTCAGGGGGGAGGCTACACCTTC

D gene: .
V gene: TRBV27
clone size: .
J gene: TRBJ2-1
CDR3 protein: CASSFSGLDEQFF
CDR3 DNA: TGTGCCAGCAGTTTCTCAGGACTCGATGAGCAGTTCTTC

D gene: TRBD1
V gene: TRBV5-1
clone size: .
J gene: TRBJ2-5
CDR3 protein: CASSSPQGVGGETQYF
CDR3 DNA: TGCGCCAGCAGCTCACCTCAGGGGGTCGGCGGGGAGACCCAGTACTTC

D gene: TRBD1
V gene: TRBV29-1
clone size: .
J gene: TRBJ1-2
CDR3 protein: CSVEDRGSGYTF
CDR3 DNA: TGCAGCGTTGAAGACAGGGGGAGCGGCTACACCTTC

D gene: TRBD2
V gene: TRBV7-2
clone size: .
J gene: TRBJ2-3
CDR3 protein: CASTFYHASGGTDTQYF
CDR3 DNA: TGTGCCAGCACCTTTTACCATGCTAGCGGGGGCACAGATACGCAGTATTTT

D gene: TRBD1
V gene: TRBV6-8
clone size: .
J gene: TRBJ1-5
CDR3 protein: CASKFGTGVGQLQHF
CDR3 DNA: TGTGCCAGCAAATTCGGGACAGGGGTAGGACAGCTCCAGCATTTT

D gene: TRBD2
V gene: TRBV7-9
clone size: .
J gene: TRBJ2-5
CDR3 protein: CASSLRYQTSGGPQETQYF
CDR3 DNA: TGTGCCAGCAGCTTGCGGTACCAGACTAGCGGGGGGCCACAAGAGACCCAGTACTTC

D gene: .
V gene: TRBV2
clone size: .
J gene: TRBJ1-1
CDR3 protein: CASIKGWGTEAFF
CDR3 DNA: TGTGCCAGCATTAAAGGCTGGGGCACTGAAGCTTTCTTT

D gene: .
V gene: TRBV18
clone size: once
J gene: TRBJ2-3
CDR3 protein: CASSLTDTRSRTDTQYF
CDR3 DNA: TGTGCCAGCTCACTGACGGATACGCGTTCTCGCACAGATACGCAGTATTTT

D gene: .
V gene: TRBV7-6
clone size: few
J gene: TRBJ1-3
CDR3 protein: CASSLLLGARNTIYF
CDR3 DNA: TGTGCCAGCAGCTTACTGCTGGGGGCGAGAAACACCATATATTTT

D gene: TRBD1
V gene: TRBV6-2/TRBV6-3
clone size: .
J gene: TRBJ2-3
CDR3 protein: CASSYGTGVAMTDTQYF
CDR3 DNA: TGTGCCAGCAGTTATGGGACAGGGGTGGCGATGACAGATACGCAGTATTTT

D gene: .
V gene: TRBV6-1
clone size: .
J gene: TRBJ2-5
CDR3 protein: CASSEQPDSGETQYF
CDR3 DNA: TGTGCCAGCAGTGAACAACCCGACAGTGGAGAGACCCAGTACTTC

D gene: .
V gene: TRBV27
clone size: .
J gene: TRBJ2-2
CDR3 protein: CASSSTLNTGELFF
CDR3 DNA: TGTGCCAGCAGTTCAACTCTCAACACCGGGGAGCTGTTTTTT

D gene: .
V gene: TRBV4-2
clone size: few
J gene: TRBJ1-4
CDR3 protein: CASSPTSQAPEKLFF
CDR3 DNA: TGTGCCAGCAGCCCAACCTCCCAGGCCCCCGAAAAACTGTTTTTT

D gene: .
V gene: TRBV11-1
clone size: many
J gene: TRBJ2-1
CDR3 protein: CASSAWGHYNEQFF
CDR3 DNA: TGTGCCAGCAGCGCCTGGGGACATTACAATGAGCAGTTCTTC

D gene: .
V gene: TRBV7-4
clone size: few
J gene: TRBJ1-2
CDR3 protein: CASSLGVEGYTF
CDR3 DNA: TGTGCCAGCAGCTTAGGGGTGGAGGGCTACACCTTC

D gene: .
V gene: TRBV15
clone size: .
J gene: TRBJ2-7
CDR3 protein: CATSRDMRAETYEQYF
CDR3 DNA: TGTGCCACCAGCAGAGATATGAGGGCGGAGACCTACGAGCAGTACTTC

D gene: .
V gene: TRBV6-2/TRBV6-3
clone size: few
J gene: TRBJ1-1
CDR3 protein: CASSYSGHLNTEAFF
CDR3 DNA: TGTGCCAGCAGTTACTCTGGACACCTGAACACTGAAGCTTTCTTT

D gene: .
V gene: TRBV27
clone size: .
J gene: TRBJ2-7
CDR3 protein: CASSFGLGTYEQYF
CDR3 DNA: TGTGCCAGCAGTTTTGGGTTAGGTACTTACGAGCAGTACTTC

D gene: .
V gene: TRBV7-6
clone size: many
J gene: TRBJ2-1
CDR3 protein: CASSLVSVKREQFF
CDR3 DNA: TGTGCCAGCAGCTTAGTTTCGGTAAAAAGAGAGCAGTTCTTC

D gene: .
V gene: TRBV6-2/TRBV6-3
clone size: few
J gene: TRBJ1-3
CDR3 protein: CASTGTSGNTIYF
CDR3 DNA: TGTGCCAGCACCGGGACCTCTGGAAACACCATATATTTT